The 25 T cell receptor beta chains in this list originate from one sample, sequenced in a study of blood T cell repertoires in COVID-19. TCRdb's copy holds only in-frame clones and misses some; the assay was immunoSEQ multiplex PCR. In the table there are tens of thousands of clones, approximately 90% of which are singletons. Sequencing was done on a sample of peripheral blood. The origin of the receptors is a man aged 60 to 75 with acute or convalescent COVID-19.

V is TRBV7-9 and J is TRBJ2-7; 7 bases agree with TRBD2. Per the germline V gene, CDR1 is SEHNR and CDR2 is FQNEAQ (reference sequence). There are 17 residues in the CDR3. The trim removed 5 bases at V and 2 bases at J, leaving 15 bases unmatched. The CDR3 is CASSPSYLAVMTYEQYF. The CDR3 bases are TGTGCCAGCAGCCCTAGTTATCTAGCGGTCATGACCTACGAGCAGTACTTC.

This chain joins TRBV28 and TRBJ1-2; 9 nucleotides line up with TRBD1. J was trimmed by 7 bases and V by 6 bases; bases with no gene match: 9. The CDR3 loop spans 14 amino acids. In germline, CDR1 is MDHEN, CDR2 SYDVKM. CDR3 amino acids: CASSPGQGRFGYTF. In nucleotides, the CDR3 is TGTGCCAGCAGCCCCGGACAGGGGAGATTTGGCTACACCTTC.

The chain employs TRBV7-2 and TRBJ2-7; TRBD2 matches 8 bases. The junction had 7 bases not matched to a gene; V was cut back by 3 bases and J by 0 bases. There are 16 residues in the CDR3. Germline CDR1 and CDR2: SGHTA and FQGNSA. CDR3 amino acids: CASSLGSGALSYEQYF. The CDR3 DNA is TGTGCCAGCAGCTTGGGTAGCGGGGCACTCTCCTACGAGCAGTACTTC.

The chain has TRBV28 and TRBJ2-5; the match to TRBD1 covers 7 bases. V was pared by 6 bases and J by 4 bases, with 8 bases of the junction left unmatched. The CDR3 sequence is 14 residues long. CDR1 MDHEN and CDR2 SYDVKM come from the germline V gene. In nucleotides, the CDR3 is TGTGCCAGCAGCCTCCAGGGGGTAAGAGAGACCCAGTACTTC. This codes for CASSLQGVRETQYF.

The chain links TRBV28 to TRBJ1-2; 7 bases fit TRBD1. Unmatched junction bases numbered 4, after V lost 5 bases and J lost 4 bases. CDR1 is MDHEN and CDR2 is SYDVKM in the germline V gene. The CDR3 has 13 amino acids. The CDR3 protein is CASSPRDSYGYTF. CDR3 nucleotide sequence: TGTGCCAGCAGTCCTAGGGACAGCTATGGCTACACCTTC.

The chain couples TRBV5-5 to TRBJ2-2, with D unclear. CDR1 is SGHKS and CDR2 is YYEKEE in the germline V gene (reference sequence). The V end was cut by 4 bases, the J end by 6 bases, with 4 bases between. The CDR3 covers 11 residues. Here the CDR3 DNA reads TGTGCCAGCAGCCAATCCGGGGAGCTGTTTTTT. Translating it yields CASSQSGELFF.

The chain links TRBV7-6 to TRBJ2-1; no clear D gene. Trimming shortened V by 5 bases and J by 10 bases, and 15 bases separated the two germline ends. Germline-derived CDR1 and CDR2 are SGHVS and FNYEAQ. The CDR3 sequence is 13 residues long. CDR3 nucleotides: TGTGCCAGCAGCAACCCTGAGAGCTGGGAGCAGTTCTTC. Its protein product is CASSNPESWEQFF.

The chain joins TRBV4-2 to TRBJ1-6, with D hard to call. Germline assignment: CDR1 LGHNA and CDR2 YNFKEQ. V was trimmed by 1 base and J by 5 bases, leaving 9 bases between them. The CDR3 runs to 15 residues. CDR3 coding DNA: TGTGCCAGCAGCCAAGGACACCTCAATAATTCACCCCTCCACTTT. It is translated as CASSQGHLNNSPLHF.

The gene calls are TRBV12-3 or TRBV12-4 and TRBJ2-2, with 7 positions matching TRBD2. CDR3 length: 13 residues. Trimming took 7 bases from V and 7 from J; bases not matched to a gene: 6. CDR3 sequence reads: CASTGLVDGELFF. The CDR3 DNA is TGTGCCAGCACCGGACTAGTGGACGGGGAGCTGTTTTTT.

The rearrangement joins TRBV14 to TRBJ2-1; weak D call: TRBD2 (6 bases). Germline V CDR1 and CDR2: SGHDN, FVKESK. CDR3 length: 17 residues. Trimming shortened V by 2 bases and J by 4 bases, and 18 bases separated the two germline ends. In nucleotides, the CDR3 is TGTGCCAGCAGCCAACTAAAGGGGTCTAGCGCGTACAATGAGCAGTTCTTC. Translation: CASSQLKGSSAYNEQFF.

V usage is TRBV7-6 and J usage is TRBJ2-7; 10 bases align to TRBD1. Germline V CDR1 and CDR2: SGHVS, FNYEAQ. The CDR3 is 15 amino acids. V lost 5 bases and J lost 2; bases outside the gene matches: 6. The CDR3 DNA reads TGTGCCAGCAGCCTAAACGGACAGGGGGCCTACGAGCAGTACTTC. Amino acid sequence: CASSLNGQGAYEQYF.

The V and J genes are TRBV19 and TRBJ2-2; D ambiguous. CDR3 length: 13 amino acids. V was clipped by 8 bases and J by 1 base, with 8 bases between them. In germline, CDR1 is LNHDA, CDR2 SQIVND (reference sequence). The CDR3 nucleotides read TGTGCCAGTTTTACAGAGAACACCGGGGAGCTGTTTTTT. This gives the protein CASFTENTGELFF.

This clone was seen a single time. This chain joins TRBV4-1 and TRBJ1-5; possibly TRBD1 for D (5 bases). Germline CDR1 reads MGHRA; CDR2 reads YSYEKL. CDR3 length equals 17 residues. V was pared by 0 bases and J by 1 base, with 13 bases between. The CDR3 spells CASSQEVGGKSNQPQHF. The CDR3 DNA reads as TGCGCCAGCAGCCAAGAGGTCGGGGGGAAGAGCAATCAGCCCCAGCATTTT.

This chain links TRBV24-1 with TRBJ1-5, with D maybe TRBD1 (6 bases). Germline assignment: CDR1 KGHDR and CDR2 SFDVKD. Trimming stripped 9 bases from V and 6 bases from J, with 14 bases between. This CDR3 spans 13 amino acids. CDR3 DNA sequence: TGTGCCACCCGCAGGGGAAGAGGTCAGCCCCAGCATTTT. Residues: CATRRGRGQPQHF.

The rearrangement links TRBV12-3 or TRBV12-4 to TRBJ2-1, with D maybe TRBD1 (7 bases). This CDR3 comprises 12 residues. V lost 8 bases to trimming and J lost 7 bases, with 12 bases between them. CDR3 protein: CASAGGSNEQFF. CDR3 sequence (DNA): TGTGCCAGCGCAGGGGGGTCGAATGAGCAGTTCTTC.

This clone was recorded only once. The chain has TRBV28 and TRBJ2-1; no clear D. The length of the CDR3 is 15 residues. V was clipped by 1 base and J by 1 base, with 8 bases between them. CDR1 is MDHEN and CDR2 is SYDVKM in the germline V gene. CDR3 residues: CASSLLVSSYNEQFF. In nucleotides, the CDR3 is TGTGCCAGCAGTTTATTGGTCAGTTCCTACAATGAGCAGTTCTTC.

The chain joins TRBV5-4 to TRBJ1-1; D is perhaps TRBD1 (6 bases). V gave up 4 bases and J gave up 0 bases, with 13 bases separating them. Looked up from germline, CDR1 is SGHNT and CDR2 is YYREEE (reference sequence). There are 15 residues in the CDR3. For the CDR3, the DNA is TGTGCCAGCAGCCCGGGAACAGGGATGAACACTGAAGCTTTCTTT. The encoded protein is CASSPGTGMNTEAFF.

J is TRBJ2-1 and V is TRBV27; D is perhaps TRBD1 (5 bases). The CDR3 consists of 18 residues. V was trimmed by 6 bases and J by 2 bases, leaving 23 bases between them. Germline CDR1 MNHEY, CDR2 SMNVEV (reference sequence). CDR3 in DNA: TGTGCCAGCAGCACCCTTTCCCCTACCCTCAGGGCCTACAATGAGCAGTTCTTC. This translates into CASSTLSPTLRAYNEQFF.

The V call is TRBV19, the J call TRBJ1-6, with unresolved D. Trimming stripped 4 bases from V and 2 bases from J, with 9 bases between. This CDR3 is built from 15 residues. CDR1 and CDR2 from the germline V gene are LNHDA and SQIVND (reference sequence). CDR3 sequence: CASSSRQAYNSPLHF. In nucleotides, the CDR3 is TGTGCCAGTAGTAGCAGACAAGCCTATAATTCACCCCTCCACTTT.

The chain is built from TRBV24-1 and TRBJ2-6, with D maybe TRBD2 (7 bases). Trimming removed 3 bases at V and 0 bases at J, with 14 bases between. CDR1 is KGHDR, CDR2 SFDVKD, per germline. This CDR3 has 18 amino acids. The CDR3 spells CATSDSGTINSGANVLTF. Written as DNA, the CDR3 is TGTGCCACCAGTGATAGCGGGACAATAAACTCTGGGGCCAACGTCCTGACTTTC.

The chain combines TRBV2 with TRBJ2-7, with 7 bases aligning to TRBD1. The CDR3 covers 14 residues. J was trimmed by 1 base and V by 7 bases; bases with no gene match: 7. Germline values: CDR1 SNHLY, CDR2 FYNNEI. The DNA of the CDR3 is TGTGCCAGCACCTCGGACAGGAATTCCTACGAGCAGTACTTC. It yields the protein CASTSDRNSYEQYF.

This rearrangement joins TRBV7-8 to TRBJ2-2, with a tentative D call TRBD1 (5 bases). The V end was cut by 1 base, the J end by 0 bases, with 12 bases between. CDR1 and CDR2 (germline): SGHVS, FQNEAQ. The CDR3 runs 17 residues. CDR3 in amino acids: CASSLVLGRANTGELFF. The CDR3 DNA follows: TGTGCCAGCAGCTTAGTTCTCGGCAGGGCGAACACCGGGGAGCTGTTTTTT.

The genes are TRBV2 and TRBJ2-7; TRBD1 aligns across 7 bases. Germline V gives CDR1 SNHLY, CDR2 FYNNEI. The CDR3 covers 14 residues. Trimming took 8 bases from V and 7 from J; bases not matched to a gene: 14. The CDR3 reads CASGTGDGGGEQYF. DNA of the CDR3: TGTGCCAGCGGAACAGGGGACGGTGGTGGGGAGCAGTACTTC. Based on the CDR3 plus reference TRBV2 and TRBJ2-7, the full variable domain is EPEVTQTPSHQVTQMGQEVILRCVPISNHLYFYWYRQILGQKVEFLVSFYNNEISEKSEIFDDQFSVERPDGSNFTLKIRSTKLEDSAMYFCASGTGDGGGEQYFGPGTRLTVT.

The CDR3 bases are TGCAGCGCGATCCCCGACAGGCTGAACACTGAAGCTTTCTTT. It is translated as CSAIPDRLNTEAFF. V and J are TRBV29-1 and TRBJ1-1; a weak D match, TRBD1 (6 bases). Trimming removed 7 bases from V and 0 bases from J, with 15 bases in between. The germline CDR1 and CDR2 sequences are SQVTM and ANQGSEA. This CDR3 contains 14 residues.

V is TRBV7-9 and J is TRBJ1-3; D is unclear. This CDR3 comprises 11 residues. V shed 4 bases and J shed 8 bases, with 6 bases lying between them. Looked up from germline, CDR1 is SEHNR and CDR2 is FQNEAQ (reference sequence). CDR3 region: CASSSSDTIYF. The DNA of the CDR3 is TGTGCCAGCAGCTCCTCGGACACCATATATTTT. The variable domain in full, with the rest retrieved from reference TRBV7-9 and TRBJ1-3, is DTGVSQNPRHKITKRGQNVTFRCDPISEHNRLYWYRQTLGQGPEFLTYFQNEAQLEKSRLLSDRFSAERPKGSFSTLEIQRTEQGDSAMYLCASSSSDTIYFGEGSWLTVV.